This passage covers 17 T cell receptor beta chains from one sample sequenced in a study of blood T cell repertoires in COVID-19. Method: immunoSEQ multiplex PCR; TCRdb's copy keeps in-frame clones and lacks some. The data contain about 64,000 clones, almost 80% of them seen just once; the ten biggest clones take up roughly an eighth. The sample was peripheral blood. The receptors come from an elderly man with acute or convalescent COVID-19.

The chain is built from TRBV9 and TRBJ2-1, with 9 bases aligning to TRBD2. The trim removed 0 bases at V and 6 bases at J, leaving 4 bases unmatched. CDR3 length: 15 residues. The germline gives CDR1 SGDLS, CDR2 YYNGEE. In DNA, the CDR3 is TGTGCCAGCAGCGTAGTTGCGGGGGGGGTCAATGAGCAGTTCTTC. Protein sequence: CASSVVAGGVNEQFF.

CDR3 residues: CASRSSGANVLTF. The CDR3 nucleotides are TGCGCCAGTCGGAGCTCTGGGGCCAACGTCCTGACTTTC. This chain connects TRBV5-1 to TRBJ2-6; unclear D gene. Trimming stripped 8 bases from V and 0 bases from J, with 6 bases between. This CDR3 has 13 amino acids. Germline-derived CDR1 and CDR2 are SGHRS and YFSETQ.

The chain carries TRBV19 and TRBJ1-4; D unresolved. This CDR3 has 13 residues. Germline V CDR1 and CDR2: LNHDA, SQIVND (reference sequence). With 1 base removed from V and 5 bases from J, the gap between germline ends came to 5 bases. CDR3 sequence: CASSIGGNEKLFF. The CDR3 bases are TGTGCCAGTAGTATAGGAGGGAATGAAAAACTGTTTTTT. Full variable domain (missing parts from reference TRBV19 and TRBJ1-4): DGGITQSPKYLFRKEGQNVTLSCEQNLNHDAMYWYRQDPGQGLRLIYYSQIVNDFQKGDIAEGYSVSREKKESFPLTVTSAQKNPTAFYLCASSIGGNEKLFFGSGTQLSVL.

The rearrangement links TRBV5-1 to TRBJ1-1, with 8 bases lining up with TRBD1. The ends lost 7 bases at V and 5 bases at J; junction bases unmatched: 10. This CDR3 is 14 amino acids long. From germline, CDR1 is SGHRS and CDR2 YFSETQ. The CDR3 coding sequence is TGCGCCAGCGCCCAACAGGGGGACCGGACTGAAGCTTTCTTT. Protein sequence: CASAQQGDRTEAFF.

This clone appeared a single time. The chain joins TRBV11-2 to TRBJ2-7; 10 bases match TRBD2. CDR3 length equals 15 residues. Germline V gives CDR1 SGHAT, CDR2 FQNNGV. The V and J ends lost 5 bases and 0 bases, in that order; junction bases with no gene match: 4. CDR3 protein: CASSVGLADSYEQYF. CDR3 coding DNA: TGTGCCAGCAGCGTAGGACTAGCGGACTCCTACGAGCAGTACTTC.

The chain combines TRBV7-2 with TRBJ2-2; weak D call: TRBD1 (5 bases). CDR1 and CDR2 from the germline V gene are SGHTA and FQGNSA. Trimming removed 5 bases at V and 5 bases at J, with 12 bases between. The CDR3 is 14 residues long. CDR3 sequence (DNA): TGTGCCAGCAGCCTACGGCAGGGAACCGGGGAGCTGTTTTTT. Residues: CASSLRQGTGELFF. The whole variable domain, remainder taken from reference TRBV7-2 and TRBJ2-2, is GAGVSQSPSNKVTEKGKDVELRCDPISGHTALYWYRQSLGQGLEFLIYFQGNSAPDKSGLPSDRFSAERTGGSVSTLTIQRTQQEDSAVYLCASSLRQGTGELFFGEGSRLTVL.

The chain combines TRBV30 with TRBJ2-3, with 7 nucleotides matching TRBD2. The CDR3 is made up of 16 amino acids. Germline CDR1 and CDR2: GTSNPN and SVGIG (reference sequence). V was pared by 3 bases and J by 0 bases, with 9 bases of the junction left unmatched. This chain's CDR3 is CAWRGVGGGSTDTQYF. The DNA for the CDR3 is TGTGCCTGGAGAGGGGTGGGCGGGGGTAGCACAGATACGCAGTATTTT.

The V and J genes are TRBV5-8 and TRBJ1-5, with TRBD1 matching 7 bases. The CDR3 extends over 16 amino acids. J was trimmed by 2 bases and V by 1 base; bases with no gene match: 6. The germline V gene has CDR1 SGHTS and CDR2 YDEGEE. The CDR3 region has the DNA TGTGCCAGCAGCTTGCTCTTCGGGACAGGCAATCAGCCCCAGCATTTT. It is translated as CASSLLFGTGNQPQHF. Together with reference TRBV5-8 and TRBJ1-5, the CDR3 gives the full variable domain: EAGVTQSPTHLIKTRGQQATLRCSPISGHTSVYWYQQALGLGLQFLLWYDEGEERNRGNFPPRFSGRQFPNYSSELNVNALELEDSALYLCASSLLFGTGNQPQHFGDGTRLSIL.

The sample holds one count of this clone. The chain is built from TRBV28 and TRBJ1-5, with TRBD1 identical over 8 bases. Germline-derived CDR1 and CDR2 are MDHEN and SYDVKM. V gave up 5 bases and J gave up 9 bases; unmatched junction bases: 12. The CDR3 loop spans 15 amino acids. The CDR3 DNA reads TGTGCCAGCAGTCCCCAGGGGGCCGGGGGGCGGCCCCAGCATTTT. Its translation: CASSPQGAGGRPQHF.

This clone was recorded once. The CDR3 here is CASSLAPGYEQYF. For the CDR3, the DNA is TGTGCCAGCAGCTTGGCTCCAGGGTACGAGCAGTACTTC. This chain connects TRBV5-6 to TRBJ2-7; D is possibly TRBD1 (5 bases). Germline CDR1 SGHDT, CDR2 YYEEEE. The CDR3 runs 13 residues. Trimming left V 0 bases short and J 4 bases short, with 8 bases between.

The rearrangement joins TRBV19 to TRBJ2-2; a possible D gene is TRBD2 (5 bases). The CDR3 contains 16 residues. Germline V lookup: CDR1 LNHDA, CDR2 SQIVND (reference sequence). V shed 2 bases and J shed 2 bases, with 12 bases lying between them. The CDR3 region has the DNA TGTGCCAGTAGTATATTTTCGGCGGGTAACACCGGGGAGCTGTTTTTT. Amino acid sequence: CASSIFSAGNTGELFF.

This clone was detected only once. The V and J genes are TRBV14 and TRBJ1-2; D remains ambiguous. With 0 bases removed from V and 6 bases from J, the gap between germline ends came to 14 bases. Looked up from germline, CDR1 is SGHDN and CDR2 is FVKESK. This CDR3 spans 15 amino acids. CDR3 region: CASSQEGTSPHGYTF. CDR3 sequence (DNA): TGTGCCAGCAGCCAAGAGGGCACCAGCCCCCATGGCTACACCTTC.

The chain employs TRBV11-2 and TRBJ2-7, with TRBD2 matching 9 bases. V lost 3 bases and J lost 3; bases outside the gene matches: 6. Per germline, CDR1 SGHAT and CDR2 FQNNGV. The CDR3 sequence is 15 residues long. The DNA for the CDR3 is TGTGCCAGCAGCTTGGTCGGTAGCGGGGGCTACGAGCAGTACTTC. This translates into CASSLVGSGGYEQYF.

V and J are TRBV4-1 and TRBJ1-3; TRBD1 might be the D (6 bases). Trimming took 4 bases from V and 0 from J, leaving 28 bases between them. CDR1 and CDR2 from the germline V gene are MGHRA and YSYEKL. The CDR3 runs 21 residues. CDR3 nucleotides: TGCGCCAGCAGCCCTCGGGGGGGTTCAAAGGACAGCGCCAACTCTGGAAACACCATATATTTT. Protein sequence: CASSPRGGSKDSANSGNTIYF.

The chain recombines TRBV5-5 with TRBJ1-6, with 7 positions matching TRBD1. The V gene's germline CDR1 is SGHKS and CDR2 YYEKEE (reference sequence). The ends lost 1 base at V and 9 bases at J; junction bases unmatched: 4. This CDR3 contains 14 residues. The CDR3 is CASSLRGDSSPLHF. Written as DNA, the CDR3 is TGTGCCAGCAGCTTGAGGGGGGACAGTTCACCCCTCCACTTT. The full variable domain, with the rest looked up from reference TRBV5-5 and TRBJ1-6, is DAGVTQSPTHLIKTRGQQVTLRCSPISGHKSVSWYQQVLGQGPQFIFQYYEKEERGRGNFPDRFSARQFPNYSSELNVNALLLGDSALYLCASSLRGDSSPLHFGNGTRLTVT.

This clone came up a few times. The CDR3 coding sequence is TGTGCCAGCAGTGTCTCCGGGAAGAACTATGGCTACACCTTC. This gives the protein CASSVSGKNYGYTF. This sequence joins TRBV27 and TRBJ1-2; D not certain. Trimming shortened V by 5 bases and J by 2 bases, and 12 bases separated the two germline ends. CDR1 and CDR2 from the germline V gene are MNHEY and SMNVEV (reference sequence). The CDR3 totals 14 residues.

The genes are TRBV24-1 and TRBJ2-5, with 11 positions matching TRBD2. Germline trimming cut 5 bases from V and 4 bases from J; bases unmatched to any gene: 2. Germline CDR1 and CDR2: KGHDR and SFDVKD. This CDR3 contains 14 residues. This chain's CDR3 is CATSALAGGETQYF. CDR3 bases: TGTGCCACCAGTGCCCTAGCGGGAGGAGAGACCCAGTACTTC.